This T cell receptor beta chain was identified during a study of CD8 T cell repertoires and HIV-1 epitope variants. Turning to the study itself: T cells were stimulated with Twenty-five Gag and Nef peptides separately. Separate from the cultures, 1M uncultured T cells served as baseline. Tested: three Gag epitope families, Nef HW9 and YT9.

Broader study findings: Nine or ten antigen-specific TCR beta clonotypes were found; roughly 6 seemed cross-reactive to variants.

Per germline, CDR1 PRHDT and CDR2 FYEKMQ (reference sequence). After removal of 4 bases from V and 4 bases from J, the junction contained 4 bases not matched to a gene. The CDR3 totals 15 residues. About this clone itself: The antigen is not known.

The protocol was immunoSEQ multiplex PCR, while the TCRdb copy is restricted to in-frame clones and leaves out a portion. The sample includes some 1,900 clones, approximately 70% of them seen just once. Material: cultured CD8+ T cells derived from PBMCs. The TCR comes from a male donor with HIV. The rearrangement joins TRBV13 to TRBJ1-1, with 12 bases fitting TRBD1. This chain's CDR3 is CASSSGQGAGTEAFF. The CDR3 bases are TGTGCCAGCAGCTCGGGACAGGGGGCGGGCACTGAAGCTTTCTTT.